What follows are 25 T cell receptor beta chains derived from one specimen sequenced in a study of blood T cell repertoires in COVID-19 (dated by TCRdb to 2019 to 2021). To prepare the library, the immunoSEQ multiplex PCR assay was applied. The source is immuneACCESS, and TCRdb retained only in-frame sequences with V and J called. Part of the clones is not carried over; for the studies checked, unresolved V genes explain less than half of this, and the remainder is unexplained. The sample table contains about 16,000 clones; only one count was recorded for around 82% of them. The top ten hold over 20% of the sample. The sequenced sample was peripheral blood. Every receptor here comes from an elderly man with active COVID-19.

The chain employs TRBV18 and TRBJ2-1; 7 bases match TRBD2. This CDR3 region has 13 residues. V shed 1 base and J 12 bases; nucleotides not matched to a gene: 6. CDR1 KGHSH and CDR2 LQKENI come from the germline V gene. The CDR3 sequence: CASSPRGEGPQFF. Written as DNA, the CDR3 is TGTGCCAGCTCACCACGGGGGGAGGGCCCGCAGTTCTTC.

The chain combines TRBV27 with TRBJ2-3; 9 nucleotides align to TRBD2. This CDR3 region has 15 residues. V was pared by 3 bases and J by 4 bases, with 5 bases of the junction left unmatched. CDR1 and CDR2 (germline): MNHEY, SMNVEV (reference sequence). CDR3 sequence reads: CASSFSGSGADTQYF. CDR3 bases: TGTGCCAGCAGTTTTAGCGGGAGCGGGGCAGATACGCAGTATTTT.

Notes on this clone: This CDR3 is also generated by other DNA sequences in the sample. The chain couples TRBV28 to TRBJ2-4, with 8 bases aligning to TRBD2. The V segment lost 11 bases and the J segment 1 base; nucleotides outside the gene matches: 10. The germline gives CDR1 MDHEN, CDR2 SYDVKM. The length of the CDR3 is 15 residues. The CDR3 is CARGLRGGAKNIQYF. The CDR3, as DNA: TGTGCCCGCGGTCTCCGGGGGGGGGCCAAAAACATTCAGTACTTC.

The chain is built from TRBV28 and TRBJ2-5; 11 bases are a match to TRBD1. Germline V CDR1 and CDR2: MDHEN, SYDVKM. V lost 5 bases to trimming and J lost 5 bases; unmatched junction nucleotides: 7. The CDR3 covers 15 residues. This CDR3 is CASSIGTGGWETQYF. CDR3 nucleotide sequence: TGTGCCAGCAGTATTGGGACAGGGGGTTGGGAGACCCAGTACTTC.

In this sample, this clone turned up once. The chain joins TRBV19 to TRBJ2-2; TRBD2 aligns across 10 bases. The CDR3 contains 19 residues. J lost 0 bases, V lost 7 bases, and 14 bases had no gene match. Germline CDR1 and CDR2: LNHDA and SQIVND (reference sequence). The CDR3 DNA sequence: TGTGCCAGTATAGCCCGGGCTAGCGGGGGTTTCGCGAACACCGGGGAGCTGTTTTTT. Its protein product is CASIARASGGFANTGELFF. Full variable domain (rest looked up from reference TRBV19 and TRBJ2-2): DGGITQSPKYLFRKEGQNVTLSCEQNLNHDAMYWYRQDPGQGLRLIYYSQIVNDFQKGDIAEGYSVSREKKESFPLTVTSAQKNPTAFYLCASIARASGGFANTGELFFGEGSRLTVL.

Written as DNA, the CDR3 is TGCGCCAGCAGCGAGGGACAGGGTTCTTCTGAAAAACTGTTTTTT. It codes for CASSEGQGSSEKLFF. The rearrangement joins TRBV5-1 to TRBJ1-4, with 9 bases lining up with TRBD1. CDR1 is SGHRS and CDR2 is YFSETQ in the germline V gene. Losses at the gene ends were 4 bases for V and 7 bases for J; bases not matched to a gene: 8. The CDR3 runs 15 residues.

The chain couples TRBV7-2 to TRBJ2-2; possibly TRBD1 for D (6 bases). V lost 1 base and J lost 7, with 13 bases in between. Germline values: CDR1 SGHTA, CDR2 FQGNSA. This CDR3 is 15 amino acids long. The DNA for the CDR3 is TGTGCCAGCAGCTTAGAGGGGGTGGCCGGCGGGGAGCTGTTTTTT. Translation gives CASSLEGVAGGELFF.

The CDR3 bases are TGTGCCAGCAGCTCGCGGGAGGGAGCCGGGGAGCTGTTTTTT. It translates to CASSSREGAGELFF. The chain combines TRBV5-5 with TRBJ2-2, with 9 nucleotides matching TRBD2. Germline assignment: CDR1 SGHKS and CDR2 YYEKEE (reference sequence). CDR3 length equals 14 residues. V trimming: 3 bases; J trimming: 6 bases; junction bases outside the gene matches: 3.

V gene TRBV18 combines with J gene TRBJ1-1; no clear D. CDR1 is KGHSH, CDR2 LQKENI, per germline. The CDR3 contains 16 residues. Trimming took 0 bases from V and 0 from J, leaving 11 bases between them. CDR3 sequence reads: CASSPPSRSVNTEAFF. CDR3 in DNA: TGTGCCAGCTCACCACCGTCCAGGTCGGTGAACACTGAAGCTTTCTTT.

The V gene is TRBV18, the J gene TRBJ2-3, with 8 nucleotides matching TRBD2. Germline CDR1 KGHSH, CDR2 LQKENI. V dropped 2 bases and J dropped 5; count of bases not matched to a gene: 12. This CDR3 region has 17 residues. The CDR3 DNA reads TGTGCCAGCTCACCAATTTTAACTAGCGGACGGCGAGATACGCAGTATTTT. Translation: CASSPILTSGRRDTQYF.

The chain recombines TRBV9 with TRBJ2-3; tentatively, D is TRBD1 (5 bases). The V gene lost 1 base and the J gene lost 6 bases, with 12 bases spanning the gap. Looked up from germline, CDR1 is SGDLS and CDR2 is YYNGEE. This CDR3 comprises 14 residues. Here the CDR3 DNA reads TGTGCCAGCAGCGTACCCAGGGAATCGGATACGCAGTATTTT. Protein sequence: CASSVPRESDTQYF.

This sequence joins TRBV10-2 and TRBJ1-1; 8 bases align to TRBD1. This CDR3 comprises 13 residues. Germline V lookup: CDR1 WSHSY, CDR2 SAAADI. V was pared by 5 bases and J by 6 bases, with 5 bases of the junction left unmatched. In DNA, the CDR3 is TGCGCCAGCAGTTTGGACAGGGACTCTGAAGCTTTCTTT. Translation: CASSLDRDSEAFF.

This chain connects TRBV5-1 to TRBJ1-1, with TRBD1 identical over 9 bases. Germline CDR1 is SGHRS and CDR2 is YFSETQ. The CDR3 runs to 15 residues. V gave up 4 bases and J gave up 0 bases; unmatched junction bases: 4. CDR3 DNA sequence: TGCGCCAGCAGCGAGGGACAGGGCATGAACACTGAAGCTTTCTTT. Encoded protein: CASSEGQGMNTEAFF.

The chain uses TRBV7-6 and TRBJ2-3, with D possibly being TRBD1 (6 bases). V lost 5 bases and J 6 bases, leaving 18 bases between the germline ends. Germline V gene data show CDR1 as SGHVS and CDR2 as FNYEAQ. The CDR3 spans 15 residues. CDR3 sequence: CASSETGLRSDTQYF. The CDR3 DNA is TGTGCCAGCAGCGAAACAGGGTTGAGGTCGGATACGCAGTATTTT.

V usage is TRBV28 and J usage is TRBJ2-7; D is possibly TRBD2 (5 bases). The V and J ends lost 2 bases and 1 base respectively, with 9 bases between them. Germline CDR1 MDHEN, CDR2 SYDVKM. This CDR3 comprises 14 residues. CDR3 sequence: CASSLIGVSYEQYF. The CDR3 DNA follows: TGTGCCAGCAGTTTAATCGGGGTTTCCTACGAGCAGTACTTC.

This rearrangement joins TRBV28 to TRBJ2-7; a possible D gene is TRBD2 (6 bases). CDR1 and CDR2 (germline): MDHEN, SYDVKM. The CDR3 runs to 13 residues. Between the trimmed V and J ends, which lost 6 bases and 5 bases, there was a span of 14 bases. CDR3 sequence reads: CASSTIRGNEQYF. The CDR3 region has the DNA TGTGCCAGCAGCACTATTCGGGGGAACGAGCAGTACTTC.

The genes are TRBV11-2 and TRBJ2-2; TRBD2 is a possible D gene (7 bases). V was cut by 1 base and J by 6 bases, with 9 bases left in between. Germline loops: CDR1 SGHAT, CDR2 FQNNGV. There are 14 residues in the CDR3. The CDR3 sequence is CASSLGGGAGELFF. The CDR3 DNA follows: TGTGCCAGCAGCTTAGGAGGGGGGGCCGGGGAGCTGTTTTTT.

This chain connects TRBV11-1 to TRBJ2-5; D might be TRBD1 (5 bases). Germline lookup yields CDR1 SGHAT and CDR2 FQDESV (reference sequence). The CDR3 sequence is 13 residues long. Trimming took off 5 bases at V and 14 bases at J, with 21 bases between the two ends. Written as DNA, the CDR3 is TGTGCCAGCAGCCTGGACCAGAGACAGCATTTATACTTC. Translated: CASSLDQRQHLYF.

In DNA, the CDR3 is TGTGCCCGGACGGGGGGCCGACCCCCTAACTATGGCTACACCTTC. Residues: CARTGGRPPNYGYTF. This chain connects TRBV30 to TRBJ1-2; possible D gene TRBD1, 6 bases. Trimming stripped 8 bases from V and 0 bases from J, with 19 bases between. The V gene's germline CDR1 is GTSNPN and CDR2 SVGIG (reference sequence). This CDR3 has 15 amino acids.

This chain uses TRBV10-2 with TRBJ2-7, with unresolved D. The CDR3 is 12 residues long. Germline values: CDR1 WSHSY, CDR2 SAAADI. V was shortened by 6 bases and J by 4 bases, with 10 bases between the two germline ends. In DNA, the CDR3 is TGCGCCAGCAGCCCCCCGTTATACGAGCAGTACTTC. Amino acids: CASSPPLYEQYF.

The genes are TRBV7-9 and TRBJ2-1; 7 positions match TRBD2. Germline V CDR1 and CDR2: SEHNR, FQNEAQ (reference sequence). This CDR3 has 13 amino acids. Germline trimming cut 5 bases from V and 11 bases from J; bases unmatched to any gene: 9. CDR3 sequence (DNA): TGTGCCAGCAGCCCAGCGGGGACTCTTAAGCAGTTCTTC. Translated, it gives CASSPAGTLKQFF.

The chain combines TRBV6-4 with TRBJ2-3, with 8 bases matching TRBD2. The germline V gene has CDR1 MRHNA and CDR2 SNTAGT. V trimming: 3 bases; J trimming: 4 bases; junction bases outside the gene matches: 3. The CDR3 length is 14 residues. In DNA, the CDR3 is TGTGCCAGCAGTGAGGGACTAGTAGCAGATACGCAGTATTTT. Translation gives CASSEGLVADTQYF.

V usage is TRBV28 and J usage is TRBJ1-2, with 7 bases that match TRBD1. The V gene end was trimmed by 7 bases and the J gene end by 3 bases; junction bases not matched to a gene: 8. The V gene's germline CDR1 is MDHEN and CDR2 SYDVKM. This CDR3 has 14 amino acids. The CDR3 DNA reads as TGTGCCAGCAAGATTCCGGGACAGTACTATGGCTACACCTTC. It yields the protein CASKIPGQYYGYTF.

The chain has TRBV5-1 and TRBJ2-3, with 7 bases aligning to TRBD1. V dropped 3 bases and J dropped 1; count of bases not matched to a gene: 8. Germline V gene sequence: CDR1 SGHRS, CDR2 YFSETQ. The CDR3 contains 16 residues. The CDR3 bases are TGCGCCAGCAGCTCCTCGACAGGGTGGGGCACAGATACGCAGTATTTT. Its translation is CASSSSTGWGTDTQYF. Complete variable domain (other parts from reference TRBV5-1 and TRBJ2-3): KAGVTQTPRYLIKTRGQQVTLSCSPISGHRSVSWYQQTPGQGLQFLFEYFSETQRNKGNFPGRFSGRQFSNSRSEMNVSTLELGDSALYLCASSSSTGWGTDTQYFGPGTRLTVL.

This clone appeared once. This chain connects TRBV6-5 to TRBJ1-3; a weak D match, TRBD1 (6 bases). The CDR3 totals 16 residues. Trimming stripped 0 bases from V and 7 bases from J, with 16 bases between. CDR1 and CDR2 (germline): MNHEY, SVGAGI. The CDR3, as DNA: TGTGCCAGCAGTTACTCTGCACAGGGCGGTGCGAACACCATATATTTT. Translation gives CASSYSAQGGANTIYF.